This T cell receptor beta chain was captured in a study of spatial heterogeneity in lung cancer. Overall study context: Each distinct TCR and UMI combination averaged more than ten appearances in raw reads. Findings of the study overall: At tumor resection, ubiquitous expanded TCRs were detected in blood more often than later.

The CDR3 is 14 amino acids. The V gene's germline CDR1 is SGHAT and CDR2 FQDESV (reference sequence). V dropped 5 bases and J dropped 4 bases, with 12 bases sitting between them. Time point described: sample taken at primary tumor resection. The study sequenced unsorted whole RNA from tumor, nontumor lung or frozen PBMC. Each molecule of TCR cDNA was tagged with one unique molecular identifier. TCRdb used MiXCR to reprocess the 5' RACE reads, holding one entry per CDR3 protein. This sample carries approximately 680 distinct CDR3 sequences, 50% to 60% of them seen once, and the ten largest clones take around an eighth. This clonotype occurred a few times. The antigen is undetermined. Since it is a stray read in a library aimed at alpha chains, this beta chain has a size that is not meaningful.

Sequencing was performed on PBMCs, taken at surgery. The TCR originated in a male donor with early-stage non-small cell lung cancer. The chain carries TRBV11-1 and TRBJ2-1, with a weak D call TRBD2 (7 bases). CDR3 region: CASSRRGAYNEQFF. The CDR3 region has the DNA TGTGCCAGCAGCAGACGGGGGGCATACAATGAGCAGTTCTTC.